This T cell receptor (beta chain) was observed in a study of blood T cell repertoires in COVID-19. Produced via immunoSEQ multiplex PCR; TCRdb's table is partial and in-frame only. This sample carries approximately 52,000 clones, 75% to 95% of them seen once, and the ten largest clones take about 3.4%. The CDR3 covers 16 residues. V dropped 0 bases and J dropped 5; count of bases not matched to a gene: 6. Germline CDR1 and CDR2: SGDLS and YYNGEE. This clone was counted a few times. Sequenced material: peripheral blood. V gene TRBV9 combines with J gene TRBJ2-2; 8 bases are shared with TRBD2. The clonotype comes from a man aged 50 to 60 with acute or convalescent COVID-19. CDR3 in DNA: TGTGCCAGCAGCGTAGGCCCAGCGGGGGTAACCGGGGAGCTGTTTTTT. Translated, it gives CASSVGPAGVTGELFF.